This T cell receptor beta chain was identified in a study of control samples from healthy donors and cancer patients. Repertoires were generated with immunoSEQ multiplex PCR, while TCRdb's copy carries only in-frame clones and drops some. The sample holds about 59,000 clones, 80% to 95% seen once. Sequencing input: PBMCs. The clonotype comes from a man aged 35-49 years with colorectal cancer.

The DNA of the CDR3 is TGTGCCAGTAGTGATTTGACAGACCCTAATGAAAAACTGTTTTTT. Translating gives CASSDLTDPNEKLFF. The chain carries TRBV19 and TRBJ1-4; maybe TRBD1 (5 bases). The CDR3 covers 15 residues. Germline V gene sequence: CDR1 LNHDA, CDR2 SQIVND (reference sequence). The germline V and J ends were trimmed by 5 bases and 3 bases, with 13 bases remaining between them.